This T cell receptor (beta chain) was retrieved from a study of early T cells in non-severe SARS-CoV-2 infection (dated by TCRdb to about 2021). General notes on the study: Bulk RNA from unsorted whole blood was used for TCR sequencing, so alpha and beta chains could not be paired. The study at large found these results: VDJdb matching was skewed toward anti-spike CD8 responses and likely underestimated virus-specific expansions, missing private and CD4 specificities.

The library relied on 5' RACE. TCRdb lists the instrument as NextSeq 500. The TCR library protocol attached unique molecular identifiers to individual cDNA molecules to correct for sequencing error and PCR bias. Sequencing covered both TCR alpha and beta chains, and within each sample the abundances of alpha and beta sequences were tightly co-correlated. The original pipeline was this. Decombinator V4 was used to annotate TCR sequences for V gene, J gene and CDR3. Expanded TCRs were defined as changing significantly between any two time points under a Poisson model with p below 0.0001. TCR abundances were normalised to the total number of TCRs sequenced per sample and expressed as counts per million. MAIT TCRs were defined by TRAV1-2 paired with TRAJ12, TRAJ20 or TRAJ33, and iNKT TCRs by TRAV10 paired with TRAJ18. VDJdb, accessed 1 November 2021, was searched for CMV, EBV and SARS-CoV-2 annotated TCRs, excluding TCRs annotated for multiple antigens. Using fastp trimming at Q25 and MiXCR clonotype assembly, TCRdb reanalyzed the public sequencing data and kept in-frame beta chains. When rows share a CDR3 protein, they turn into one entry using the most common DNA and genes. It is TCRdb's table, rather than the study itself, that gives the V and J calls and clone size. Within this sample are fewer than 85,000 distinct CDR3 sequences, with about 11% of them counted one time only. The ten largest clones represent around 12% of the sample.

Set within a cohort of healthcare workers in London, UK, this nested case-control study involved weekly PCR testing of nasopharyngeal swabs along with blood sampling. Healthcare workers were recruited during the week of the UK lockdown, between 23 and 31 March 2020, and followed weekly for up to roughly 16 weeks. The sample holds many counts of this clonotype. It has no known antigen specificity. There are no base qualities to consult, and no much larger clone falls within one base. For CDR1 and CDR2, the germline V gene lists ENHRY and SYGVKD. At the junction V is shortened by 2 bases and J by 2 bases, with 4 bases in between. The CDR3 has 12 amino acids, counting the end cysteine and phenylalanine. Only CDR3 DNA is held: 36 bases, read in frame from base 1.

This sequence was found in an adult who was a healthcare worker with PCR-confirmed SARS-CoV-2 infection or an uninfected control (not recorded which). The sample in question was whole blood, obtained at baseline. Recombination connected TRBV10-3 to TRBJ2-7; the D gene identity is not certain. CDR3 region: CAISEVAYEQYF. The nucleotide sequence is TGTGCCATCAGTGAGGTAGCCTACGAGCAGTACTTC.